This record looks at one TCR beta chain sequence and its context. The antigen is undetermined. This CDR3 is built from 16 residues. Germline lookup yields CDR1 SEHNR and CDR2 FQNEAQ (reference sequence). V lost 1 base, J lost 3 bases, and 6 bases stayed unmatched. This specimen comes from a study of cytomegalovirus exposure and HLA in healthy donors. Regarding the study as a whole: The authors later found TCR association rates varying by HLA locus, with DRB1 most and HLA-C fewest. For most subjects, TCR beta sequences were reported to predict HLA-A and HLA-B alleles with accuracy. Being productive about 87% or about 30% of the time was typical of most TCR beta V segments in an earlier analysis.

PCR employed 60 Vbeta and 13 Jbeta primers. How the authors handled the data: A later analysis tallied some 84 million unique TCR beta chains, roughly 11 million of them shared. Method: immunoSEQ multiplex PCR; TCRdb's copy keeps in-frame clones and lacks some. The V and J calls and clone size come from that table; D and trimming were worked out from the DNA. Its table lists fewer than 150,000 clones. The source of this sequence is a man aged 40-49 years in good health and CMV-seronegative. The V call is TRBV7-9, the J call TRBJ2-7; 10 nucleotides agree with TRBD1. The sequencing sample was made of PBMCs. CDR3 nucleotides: TGTGCCAGCAGCTTAGGGGCGACAGGGGGCGTCTACGAGCAGTACTTC. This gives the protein CASSLGATGGVYEQYF.